The T cell receptor beta chain described here comes from a study of T-cell reconstitution after alpha-beta-depleted transplantation in children. This sample's TCRbeta library carried unique molecular identifier barcodes. MiXCR, run by TCRdb on the PCR reads, gives a single entry per CDR3 protein. The sample includes 200,000 or so distinct CDR3 sequences, about 8.7% of them seen just once. There are many counts of this clonotype. Trimming took 6 bases from V and 7 from J, leaving 16 bases between them. The CDR3 spans 14 residues. The germline CDR1 and CDR2 sequences are SGHRS and YFSETQ. The sample here was PBMCs, mostly from graft donor cells, taken 360 days after TCRalphabeta/CD19-depleted stem cell transplant. This TCR was recovered from a male patient between 2 and 10 years old who had a stem cell transplant for acute myeloid leukemia, so the T cells may come from the graft donor. This chain uses TRBV5-1 with TRBJ2-2, with D perhaps matching TRBD1 or TRBD2 (5 bases each). The CDR3 bases are TGCGCCAGCATAGCAGGGACGCCGAGCGGGGAGCTGTTTTTT. It translates to CASIAGTPSGELFF.